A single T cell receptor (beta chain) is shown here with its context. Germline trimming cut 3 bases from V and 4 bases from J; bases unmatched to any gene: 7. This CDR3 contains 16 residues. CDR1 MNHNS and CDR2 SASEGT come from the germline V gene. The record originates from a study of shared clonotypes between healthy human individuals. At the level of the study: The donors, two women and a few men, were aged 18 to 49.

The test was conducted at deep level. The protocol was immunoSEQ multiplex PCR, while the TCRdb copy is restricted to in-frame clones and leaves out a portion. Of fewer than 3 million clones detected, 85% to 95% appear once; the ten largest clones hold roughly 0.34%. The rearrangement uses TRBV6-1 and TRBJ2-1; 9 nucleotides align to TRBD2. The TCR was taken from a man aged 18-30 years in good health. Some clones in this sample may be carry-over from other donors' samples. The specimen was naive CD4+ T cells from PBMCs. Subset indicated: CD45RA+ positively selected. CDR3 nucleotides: TGTGCCAGCAGTGAGGGAGGCGGGAGGGGTTACAATGAGCAGTTCTTC. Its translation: CASSEGGGRGYNEQFF.